This T cell receptor beta chain was identified during a study of regulatory T cells in long-lasting Graves disease. The time point here: newly diagnosed GD, antithyroid drugs for less than 3 months. Generation of the TCR library employed RNA extracted from PBMCs. Patients came through an endocrinology department, and that department was in Xi'an, China. Construction of the TCR beta libraries employed iRepertoire HTBI primers in conjunction with Arm-PCR of CDR3 regions. MiXCR, run by TCRdb on the multiplex PCR reads, gives a single entry per CDR3 protein. The data contain approximately 400,000 distinct CDR3 sequences, roughly a sixth of them singletons. The CDR3 is 15 residues long. Trimming took 2 bases from V and 3 from J; bases not matched to a gene: 4. Germline-derived CDR1 and CDR2 are LGHDT and YNNKEL (reference sequence).

This sequence was found in a female donor with Graves disease. The V gene is TRBV3-1, the J gene TRBJ2-3, with TRBD2 matching 8 bases. Sample: peripheral blood mononuclear cells (PBMCs), taken at new diagnosis, from a patient treated with antithyroid drugs. CDR3 region: CASSQRGGQTDTQYF. The CDR3 DNA is TGTGCCAGCAGCCAACGGGGGGGCCAGACAGATACGCAGTATTTT.